These 14 T cell receptor beta chains were all obtained from the same sample, sequenced in a study of T cell responses to AZD1222 COVID-19 vaccine. TCRdb keeps only in-frame clones here, not all; method: immunoSEQ multiplex PCR. The profile shows 150,000 to 200,000 clones, 85% to 95% of them singletons. The starting material was peripheral blood, obtained on day 0 of AZD1222 vaccination. These receptors originate from an adult in good health.

V is TRBV4-1 and J is TRBJ2-5, with D perhaps matching TRBD1 (6 bases). V lost 3 bases, J lost 4 bases, and 9 bases lay in between. The length of the CDR3 is 13 residues. Per the germline V gene, CDR1 is MGHRA and CDR2 is YSYEKL. CDR3 sequence reads: CASSHQGRETQYF. The DNA for the CDR3 is TGCGCCAGCAGCCATCAGGGGAGAGAGACCCAGTACTTC.

This sequence joins TRBV5-1 and TRBJ1-1, with D maybe TRBD1 (5 bases). This CDR3 spans 14 amino acids. CDR1 SGHRS and CDR2 YFSETQ come from the germline V gene. V lost 3 bases to trimming and J lost 4 bases, with 13 bases between them. CDR3 sequence (DNA): TGCGCCAGCAGCTATGGGGGAATGGGCACTGAAGCTTTCTTT. As protein: CASSYGGMGTEAFF. Full variable domain (missing parts from reference TRBV5-1 and TRBJ1-1): KAGVTQTPRYLIKTRGQQVTLSCSPISGHRSVSWYQQTPGQGLQFLFEYFSETQRNKGNFPGRFSGRQFSNSRSEMNVSTLELGDSALYLCASSYGGMGTEAFFGQGTRLTVV.

V and J are TRBV10-3 and TRBJ2-7, with a possible D match to TRBD2 (5 bases). V was trimmed by 0 bases and J by 6 bases, leaving 6 bases between them. This CDR3 is 12 amino acids long. From germline, CDR1 is ENHRY and CDR2 SYGVKD. The DNA of the CDR3 is TGTGCCATCAGTGAGTCTGGGAGCGAGCAGTACTTC. Translated: CAISESGSEQYF.

The chain combines TRBV6-2 or TRBV6-3 with TRBJ1-6; D unresolved. Looked up from germline, CDR1 is MNHEY and CDR2 is SVGEGT. V was trimmed by 0 bases and J by 4 bases, leaving 7 bases between them. This CDR3 is 15 amino acids long. CDR3 coding DNA: TGTGCCAGCAGTTACTCGACAAATTATAATTCACCCCTCCACTTT. It translates to CASSYSTNYNSPLHF.

The V gene is TRBV11-2, the J gene TRBJ2-6; 7 nucleotides line up with TRBD1. J gave up 4 bases and V 6 bases, and 6 bases lay outside the gene matches. The CDR3 extends over 15 amino acids. The germline CDR1 and CDR2 sequences are SGHAT and FQNNGV. The CDR3 DNA sequence: TGTGCCAGCAGTGTAACAGGGGCCGGGGCCAACGTCCTGACTTTC. Protein product: CASSVTGAGANVLTF.

The chain links TRBV10-1 to TRBJ2-7, with D possibly being TRBD2 (6 bases). CDR1 and CDR2 from the germline V gene are WNHNN and SYGVQD (reference sequence). V was shortened by 5 bases and J by 0 bases, with 11 bases between the two germline ends. The CDR3 is 14 residues long. Here the CDR3 reads CASSSGQSSYEQYF. DNA of the CDR3: TGCGCCAGCAGTAGCGGGCAAAGCTCCTACGAGCAGTACTTC.

CDR3 nucleotide sequence: TGTGCCAGCAGCTTATCCCAGGGAGCCAAAAACATTCAGTACTTC. Translated, it gives CASSLSQGAKNIQYF. The chain recombines TRBV3-1 (or the pseudogene TRBV3-2) with TRBJ2-4; tentative D call: TRBD1 (5 bases). Looked up from germline, CDR1 is LGHDT and CDR2 is YNNKEL (reference sequence). The CDR3 loop spans 15 amino acids. Trimming cost V 5 bases and J 0 bases, with 11 bases left between them.

The rearrangement links TRBV12-3 or TRBV12-4 to TRBJ2-4; 9 bases align to TRBD1. Trimming at V came to 7 bases and at J to 11 bases, leaving 9 bases not matched to a gene. The CDR3 extends over 13 amino acids. The chain's CDR3 is CASTKDRGPVQYF. CDR3 nucleotide sequence: TGTGCCAGCACTAAGGACAGGGGCCCCGTTCAGTACTTC.

V gene TRBV7-3 combines with J gene TRBJ2-1, with D possibly matching TRBD2 (6 bases). V lost 2 bases, J lost 5 bases, and 10 bases lay in between. Germline V gene data show CDR1 as SGHTA and CDR2 as FQGTGA. The CDR3 spans 14 residues. CDR3 region: CASSLSRGHNEQFF. CDR3 DNA: TGTGCCAGCAGCTTATCGCGGGGCCACAATGAGCAGTTCTTC.

The sample holds one count of this clone. CDR3 DNA: TGTGCCAGCAGTTTGCAGGGGGCGCCGAACACTGAAGCTTTCTTT. Residues: CASSLQGAPNTEAFF. The chain has TRBV6-5 and TRBJ1-1, with 8 bases identical to TRBD1. The CDR3 contains 15 residues. Per the germline V gene, CDR1 is MNHEY and CDR2 is SVGAGI. The ends lost 4 bases at V and 1 base at J; junction bases unmatched: 5.

The V call is TRBV27, the J call TRBJ2-2; D is undetermined. V was cut by 2 bases and J by 7 bases, with 14 bases left in between. The CDR3 sequence is 15 residues long. Germline CDR1 is MNHEY and CDR2 is SMNVEV (reference sequence). The CDR3 nucleotides read TGTGCCAGCAGTTTAGGGCTAGTCGGTGGCGGGGAGCTGTTTTTT. This translates into CASSLGLVGGGELFF.

The V gene is TRBV28, the J gene TRBJ2-4, with 12 positions matching TRBD2. The CDR3 has 15 residues. Looked up from germline, CDR1 is MDHEN and CDR2 is SYDVKM. V was pared by 5 bases and J by 4 bases, with 3 bases of the junction left unmatched. CDR3 nucleotide sequence: TGTGCCAGCAGTCCTGGACTAGCGGGAAAAAACATTCAGTACTTC. It specifies CASSPGLAGKNIQYF.

The chain is built from TRBV2 and TRBJ1-4; D is unresolved. The length of the CDR3 is 15 residues. CDR1 is SNHLY and CDR2 is FYNNEI in the germline V gene. V lost 4 bases and J lost 3, with 12 bases in between. DNA for the CDR3: TGTGCCAGCAGTGGCGGTGCGGCGGCTAATGAAAAACTGTTTTTT. Translation gives CASSGGAAANEKLFF.

The chain combines TRBV24-1 with TRBJ1-2; TRBD1 aligns across 7 bases. Per the germline V gene, CDR1 is KGHDR and CDR2 is SFDVKD. The length of the CDR3 is 18 residues. V trimming: 3 bases; J trimming: 5 bases; junction bases outside the gene matches: 17. The CDR3 protein is CATSDPRDIGRGLYGYTF. The DNA of the CDR3 is TGTGCCACCAGTGATCCCCGGGACATAGGGAGGGGGCTGTATGGCTACACCTTC.